These T cell receptor beta chains were read from a single sample in a study of blood T cell repertoires in COVID-19. Generated by immunoSEQ multiplex PCR, the TCRdb table keeps only in-frame clones and is missing some. This sample carries 60,000 to 80,000 clones, roughly 85% of them seen once, and the ten largest clones take more than 20%. Sequenced material: peripheral blood. The origin of the receptors is a man aged 50 or older with acute or convalescent COVID-19. The CDR3 runs from the conserved cysteine through the conserved F or W. D genes are given only for firm matches. Only some rows state a clone size, as once, few, many or a class for expanded clones.

j_call: TRBJ2-3; v_call: TRBV4-1; clone_size: NA; cdr3_length: 14; d_call: NA; cdr3_aa: CASSQAATDYTQYF; cdr3_nt: TGCGCCAGCAGCCAAGCCGCGACAGATTATACGCAGTATTTT
j_call: TRBJ2-3; v_call: TRBV13; clone_size: NA; cdr3_length: 13; d_call: NA; cdr3_aa: CASSELSTDTQYF; cdr3_nt: TGTGCCAGCAGCGAACTAAGCACAGATACGCAGTATTTT
j_call: TRBJ2-3; v_call: TRBV7-9; clone_size: few; cdr3_length: 14; d_call: TRBD2; cdr3_aa: CASSTSGGEDTQYF; cdr3_nt: TGTGCCAGCAGCACCAGCGGGGGGGAAGATACGCAGTATTTT
j_call: TRBJ1-3; v_call: TRBV19; clone_size: NA; cdr3_length: 13; d_call: TRBD1; cdr3_aa: CASRTGAGNTIYF; cdr3_nt: TGTGCCAGTAGGACAGGGGCTGGAAACACCATATATTTT
j_call: TRBJ1-1; v_call: TRBV19; clone_size: NA; cdr3_length: 15; d_call: TRBD1; cdr3_aa: CASSEGQGAYTEAFF; cdr3_nt: TGTGCCAGTAGTGAGGGACAGGGGGCATACACTGAAGCTTTCTTT
j_call: TRBJ2-6; v_call: TRBV15; clone_size: NA; cdr3_length: 17; d_call: TRBD1; cdr3_aa: CATSRGTGGSGANVLTF; cdr3_nt: TGTGCCACCAGCAGAGGAACAGGGGGCTCCGGGGCCAACGTCCTGACTTTC
j_call: TRBJ2-7; v_call: TRBV19; clone_size: few; cdr3_length: 13; d_call: NA; cdr3_aa: CASSRGLSYEQYF; cdr3_nt: TGTGCCAGTAGTCGAGGTCTCTCCTACGAGCAGTACTTC
j_call: TRBJ2-5; v_call: TRBV29-1; clone_size: NA; cdr3_length: 15; d_call: NA; cdr3_aa: CSVEEGEGLFGTQYF; cdr3_nt: TGCAGCGTTGAGGAGGGGGAGGGGCTGTTCGGGACCCAGTACTTC
j_call: TRBJ2-5; v_call: TRBV6-5; clone_size: NA; cdr3_length: 11; d_call: NA; cdr3_aa: CASRTEETQYF; cdr3_nt: TGTGCCAGCAGAACAGAAGAGACCCAGTACTTC
j_call: TRBJ2-5; v_call: TRBV6-1; clone_size: NA; cdr3_length: 17; d_call: NA; cdr3_aa: CASSESPVSAGQETQYF; cdr3_nt: TGTGCCAGCAGTGAATCCCCAGTCTCGGCGGGTCAAGAGACCCAGTACTTC
j_call: TRBJ2-7; v_call: TRBV5-4; clone_size: NA; cdr3_length: 13; d_call: TRBD1; cdr3_aa: CASSWTGDYEQYF; cdr3_nt: TGTGCCAGCAGCTGGACAGGCGACTACGAGCAGTACTTC
j_call: TRBJ2-1; v_call: TRBV2; clone_size: NA; cdr3_length: 15; d_call: TRBD2; cdr3_aa: CASSRGLAGAAEQFF; cdr3_nt: TGTGCCAGCAGTAGGGGACTAGCGGGGGCCGCCGAGCAGTTCTTC
j_call: TRBJ2-3; v_call: TRBV19; clone_size: NA; cdr3_length: 15; d_call: NA; cdr3_aa: CASSMKGWGADTQYF; cdr3_nt: TGTGCCAGTAGTATGAAAGGGTGGGGCGCAGATACGCAGTATTTT
j_call: TRBJ1-2; v_call: TRBV10-3; clone_size: NA; cdr3_length: 16; d_call: TRBD1; cdr3_aa: CAIRQGLSGGAYGYTF; cdr3_nt: TGTGCCATCAGGCAGGGACTTTCAGGGGGCGCCTATGGCTACACCTTC
j_call: TRBJ2-7; v_call: TRBV19; clone_size: NA; cdr3_length: 11; d_call: TRBD1; cdr3_aa: CATGQAHEQYF; cdr3_nt: TGTGCCACAGGACAGGCCCACGAGCAGTACTTC